This T cell receptor (beta chain) stems from a study of post-analysis software for immune sequencing data. Study summary: Multiple sclerosis in the patients followed relapsing-remitting, secondary progressive and progressive-relapsing courses.

Unique molecular identifiers tagged the TCR beta cDNA libraries. Once roughly 0.85 to 11 million T cells were used, roughly 0.5 million cDNA molecules resulted. TCRdb recomputed calls from the PCR reads with MiXCR, one row per CDR3 protein. The sample consists of roughly 540,000 distinct CDR3 sequences, around 36% of them appearing once. Study conclusions and caveats: Four to six TRBV segments were more frequent in patients than controls; TRBV5-6, TRBV5-1 and TRBV20-1 belonged to this group. Significantly lower normalized Chao1 diversity was found in patients with multiple sclerosis relative to controls.

Germline CDR1 is DFQATT and CDR2 is SNEGSKA (reference sequence). CDR3 length equals 13 residues. Notes on this clonotype: Its antigen is unidentified. One end of the junction fails to match germline, which may point to a read error.

The genes are TRBV20-1 and TRBJ1-2; possible D gene TRBD1, 6 bases. The source material was blood. The sequence derives from a girl between 2 and 17 years old with multiple sclerosis. The CDR3 coding sequence is TGCAGTGGTACAAATGGGGGCAGCTATGGCCACACCTTC. The encoded protein is CSGTNGGSYGHTF.